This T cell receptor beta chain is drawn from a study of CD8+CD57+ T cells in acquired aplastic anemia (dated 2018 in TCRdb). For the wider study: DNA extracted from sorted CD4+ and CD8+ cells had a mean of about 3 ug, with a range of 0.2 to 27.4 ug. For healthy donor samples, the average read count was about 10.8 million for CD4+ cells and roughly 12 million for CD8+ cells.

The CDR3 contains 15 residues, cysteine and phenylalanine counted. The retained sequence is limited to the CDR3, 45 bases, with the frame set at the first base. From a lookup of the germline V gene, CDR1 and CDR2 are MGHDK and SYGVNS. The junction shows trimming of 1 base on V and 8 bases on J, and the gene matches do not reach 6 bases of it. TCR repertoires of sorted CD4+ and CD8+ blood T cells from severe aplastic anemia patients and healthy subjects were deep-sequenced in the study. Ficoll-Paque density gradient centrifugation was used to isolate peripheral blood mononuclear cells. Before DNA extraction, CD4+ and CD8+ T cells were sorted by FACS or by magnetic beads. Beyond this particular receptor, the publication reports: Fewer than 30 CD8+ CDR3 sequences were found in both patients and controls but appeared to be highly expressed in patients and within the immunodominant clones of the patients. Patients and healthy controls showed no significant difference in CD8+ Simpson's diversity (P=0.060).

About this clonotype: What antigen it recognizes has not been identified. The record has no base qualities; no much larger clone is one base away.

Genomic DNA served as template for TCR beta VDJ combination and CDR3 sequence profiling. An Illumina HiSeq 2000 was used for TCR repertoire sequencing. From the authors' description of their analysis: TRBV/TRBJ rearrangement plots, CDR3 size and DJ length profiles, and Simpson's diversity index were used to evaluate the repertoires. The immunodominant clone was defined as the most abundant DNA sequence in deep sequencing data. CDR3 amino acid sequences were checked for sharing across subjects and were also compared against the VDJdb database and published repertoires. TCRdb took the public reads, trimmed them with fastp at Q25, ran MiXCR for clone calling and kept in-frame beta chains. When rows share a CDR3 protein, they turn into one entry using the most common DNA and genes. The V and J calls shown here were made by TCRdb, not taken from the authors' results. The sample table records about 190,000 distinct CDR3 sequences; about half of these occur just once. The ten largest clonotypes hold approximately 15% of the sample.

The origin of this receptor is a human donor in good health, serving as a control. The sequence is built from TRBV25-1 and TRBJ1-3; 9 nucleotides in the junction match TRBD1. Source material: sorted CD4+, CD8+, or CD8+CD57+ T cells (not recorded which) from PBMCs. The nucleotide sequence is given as TGTGCCAGCAGTGAATCCCTGGGACAGGGAGACACCATATATTTT. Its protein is CASSESLGQGDTIYF. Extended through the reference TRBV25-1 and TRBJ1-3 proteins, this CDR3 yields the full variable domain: EADIYQTPRYLVIGTGKKITLECSQTMGHDKMYWYQQDPGMELHLIHYSYGVNSTEKGDLSSESTVSRIRTEHFPLTLESARPSHTSQYLCASSESLGQGDTIYFGEGSWLTVV.